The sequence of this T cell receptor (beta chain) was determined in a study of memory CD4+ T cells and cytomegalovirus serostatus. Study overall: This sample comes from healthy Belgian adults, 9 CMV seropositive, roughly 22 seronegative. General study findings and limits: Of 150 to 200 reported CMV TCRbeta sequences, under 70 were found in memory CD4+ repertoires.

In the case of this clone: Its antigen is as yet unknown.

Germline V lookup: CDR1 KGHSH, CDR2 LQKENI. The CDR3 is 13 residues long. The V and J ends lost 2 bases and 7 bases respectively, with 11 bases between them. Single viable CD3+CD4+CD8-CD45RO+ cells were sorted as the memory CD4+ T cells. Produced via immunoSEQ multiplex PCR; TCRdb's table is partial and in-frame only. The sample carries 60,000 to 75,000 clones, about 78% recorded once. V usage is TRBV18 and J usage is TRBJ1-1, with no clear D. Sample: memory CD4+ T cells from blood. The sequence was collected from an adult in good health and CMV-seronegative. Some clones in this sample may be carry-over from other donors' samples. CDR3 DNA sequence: TGTGCCAGCTCACCAAACAAGGCAGGTGAAGCTTTCTTT. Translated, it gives CASSPNKAGEAFF.